This T cell receptor beta chain was sequenced in a study of T cell responses to AZD1222 COVID-19 vaccine. The V gene lost 3 bases and the J gene lost 0 bases, with 9 bases spanning the gap. The CDR3 consists of 15 residues. Germline CDR1 reads KGHSH; CDR2 reads LQKENI. TCRdb's copy holds only in-frame clones and misses some; the assay was immunoSEQ multiplex PCR. Of roughly 79,000 clones listed, 70% to 85% were seen once; the top ten hold under 25%. Sample: peripheral blood, taken on day 0 of AZD1222 vaccination. The origin of this receptor is an adult in good health. The genes are TRBV18 and TRBJ2-1; weak D call: TRBD2 (5 bases). CDR3 region: CASSPNRDSYNEQFF. CDR3 sequence (DNA): TGTGCCAGCTCACCCAACCGGGACTCCTACAATGAGCAGTTCTTC. Full variable domain (missing parts from reference TRBV18 and TRBJ2-1): NAGVMQNPRHLVRRRGQEARLRCSPMKGHSHVYWYRQLPEEGLKFMVYLQKENIIDESGMPKERFSAEFPKEGPSILRIQQVVRGDSAAYFCASSPNRDSYNEQFFGPGTRLTVL.